The rows below give T cell receptor beta chains drawn from one sample of a study of cytomegalovirus exposure and HLA in healthy donors. Here immunoSEQ multiplex PCR was the method, and the copy in TCRdb shows in-frame clones only, minus some. The sample includes about 200,000 clones, about four fifths seen only once; the top ten take approximately 1.4%. Sequencing was performed on PBMCs. The receptors here all came from a girl aged 10 to 17 in good health and CMV-seropositive. CDR3s include the opening cysteine and the closing phenylalanine or tryptophan. A D gene is named only where the DNA matches it firmly. Clone size is stated in some rows and not others, as once, few, many or a class when expanded.

j_call clone_size d_call v_call cdr3_aa cdr3_nt
TRBJ1-1 - - TRBV5-1 CASSLQGVNTEAFF TGCGCCAGCAGCTTGCAAGGGGTGAACACTGAAGCTTTCTTT
TRBJ2-7 - TRBD1 TRBV18 CASSPPPGTGLYEQYF TGTGCCAGCTCACCACCTCCCGGGACAGGGCTCTACGAGCAGTACTTC
TRBJ1-5 - - TRBV5-8 CASSETRDNYNQPQHF TGTGCCAGCAGCGAAACCCGGGACAACTACAATCAGCCCCAGCATTTT
TRBJ2-7 - - TRBV20-1 CRSSGYEQYF TGCAGGTCCTCAGGCTACGAGCAGTACTTC
TRBJ1-1 - - TRBV5-1 CASSLVQIWRFMNTEAFF TGCGCCAGCAGCTTGGTTCAGATCTGGAGGTTCATGAACACTGAAGCTTTCTTT
TRBJ2-3 few TRBD2 TRBV9 CASSVAFAGGKDTQYF TGTGCCAGCAGCGTAGCTTTTGCGGGGGGAAAAGATACGCAGTATTTT
TRBJ1-2 - - TRBV6-1 CASFQRQERNYGYTF TGTGCCAGTTTTCAGAGACAGGAGAGAAACTATGGCTACACCTTC
TRBJ1-1 once TRBD1 TRBV4-1 CASSQEPAGGYTEAFF TGCGCCAGCAGCCAAGAACCCGCAGGGGGGTACACTGAAGCTTTCTTT
TRBJ1-3 once - TRBV27 CASSSRDSGNTIYF TGTGCCAGCAGCTCCAGGGACTCTGGAAACACCATATATTTT
TRBJ2-1 - TRBD2 TRBV5-4 CASSLWLAGRSYNEQFF TGTGCCAGCAGCTTGTGGCTAGCGGGCCGCTCCTACAATGAGCAGTTCTTC
TRBJ1-5 few - TRBV5-8 CATARGEGQPQHF TGTGCCACAGCAAGGGGGGAGGGTCAGCCCCAGCATTTT
TRBJ1-5 - - TRBV6-5 CASSYAGGGQPQHF TGTGCCAGCAGTTACGCTGGGGGAGGTCAGCCCCAGCATTTT
TRBJ2-7 once TRBD2 TRBV7-8 CASSLWTSGTYEQYF TGTGCCAGCAGCCTCTGGACTAGCGGGACGTACGAGCAGTACTTC
TRBJ1-2 - TRBD1 TRBV7-9 CSSSQGKRRQGAWGYTF TGTTCCAGCAGCCAAGGAAAGAGGCGGCAGGGGGCCTGGGGCTACACCTTC
TRBJ2-7 - - TRBV7-6 CASSLEQSSYEQYF TGTGCCAGCAGCTTAGAACAGAGCTCCTACGAGCAGTACTTC
TRBJ2-2 - - TRBV10-3 CAISGTTGELFF TGTGCCATCTCTGGCACCACCGGGGAGCTGTTTTTT
TRBJ1-4 - - TRBV4-2 CASSQEAAPTNEKLFF TGTGCCAGCAGCCAAGAAGCGGCCCCAACTAATGAAAAACTGTTTTTT
TRBJ2-7 - - TRBV5-1 CASSLLDTRSSYEQYF TGCGCCAGCAGCTTGCTGGACACCAGGAGCTCCTACGAGCAGTACTTC
TRBJ1-5 - - TRBV19 CASATGREPQHF TGTGCCAGCGCGACGGGTCGGGAACCCCAGCATTTT
TRBJ2-4 once TRBD1 TRBV6-1 CASSEAGRQGGSKNIQYF TGTGCCAGCAGTGAAGCGGGCAGACAGGGGGGGTCCAAAAACATTCAGTACTTC
TRBJ1-2 - - TRBV18 CASSPDSPAGGYTF TGTGCCAGCTCACCGGACAGTCCCGCCGGGGGCTACACCTTC
TRBJ1-6 - - TRBV19 CASKGSYNSPLHF TGTGCCAGTAAGGGGTCTTATAATTCACCCCTCCACTTT
TRBJ2-5 - - TRBV10-1 CASSADRVGETQYF TGCGCCAGCAGCGCAGACAGAGTGGGGGAGACCCAGTACTTC
TRBJ1-6 - TRBD1 TRBV15 CATSKTGENSPLHF TGTGCCACCAGCAAGACAGGGGAAAATTCACCCCTCCACTTT
TRBJ2-5 - - TRBV18 CASSRNERETQYF TGTGCCAGCTCACGGAACGAGCGCGAGACCCAGTACTTC
TRBJ1-1 - - TRBV29-1 CSVEPRMNTEAFF TGCAGCGTTGAGCCCAGAATGAACACTGAAGCTTTCTTT
TRBJ2-7 - TRBD2 TRBV2 CATILRGRMNEQYF TGTGCCACCATTTTGCGGGGGAGAATGAACGAGCAGTACTTC
TRBJ2-5 - - TRBV4-1 CASSPAPSGGLDQETQYF TGCGCCAGCAGCCCCGCTCCGTCGGGGGGCCTCGACCAAGAGACCCAGTACTTC
TRBJ2-1 - - TRBV7-2 CASSLGPFYLNNEQFF TGTGCCAGCAGCTTAGGCCCTTTCTACCTCAACAATGAGCAGTTCTTC
TRBJ2-7 - TRBD2 TRBV19 CASSIGAGVYEQYF TGTGCCAGTAGTATCGGGGCGGGGGTCTACGAGCAGTACTTC
TRBJ1-5 few - TRBV10-1 CASIKRGSGNQPQHF TGCGCCAGTATTAAAAGGGGGTCCGGCAATCAGCCCCAGCATTTT
TRBJ2-2 few TRBD1 TRBV5-1 CASSFGDRQAGELFF TGCGCCAGCAGCTTCGGGGACAGGCAGGCCGGGGAGCTGTTTTTT
TRBJ2-3 - - TRBV30 CAWSGGVNTQYF TGTGCCTGGAGTGGCGGGGTAAATACGCAGTATTTT
TRBJ2-7 - TRBD2 TRBV11-3 CASSVGPSGGPQPYEQYF TGTGCCAGCAGCGTGGGGCCTAGCGGGGGGCCCCAACCCTACGAGCAGTACTTC
TRBJ1-1 - - TRBV29-1 CSVEETENTEAFF TGCAGCGTTGAGGAGACGGAAAACACTGAAGCTTTCTTT
TRBJ1-6 - - TRBV6-5 CASRERATWPPLHF TGTGCCAGCAGAGAACGAGCGACTTGGCCACCCCTCCACTTT
TRBJ2-7 - TRBD2 TRBV7-2 CASSPKAGGTTYEQYF TGTGCCAGCAGCCCCAAGGCGGGGGGTACCACCTACGAGCAGTACTTC
TRBJ2-3 - - TRBV11-3 CASSPSTSSSTDTQYF TGTGCCAGCAGCCCCTCAACTAGCTCAAGCACAGATACGCAGTATTTT
TRBJ2-6 - - TRBV9 CASSGTVLGANVLTF TGTGCCAGCAGCGGGACAGTTCTTGGGGCCAACGTCCTGACTTTC
TRBJ1-5 - - TRBV2 CASSEGQAYSNQPQHF TGTGCCAGCAGCGAAGGGCAGGCCTATAGCAATCAGCCCCAGCATTTT
TRBJ2-2 - - TRBV9 CASSFGPGMDTGELFF TGTGCCAGCAGCTTTGGGCCGGGGATGGACACCGGGGAGCTGTTTTTT
TRBJ1-4 - - TRBV30 CAWSGRGSTNEKLFF TGTGCCTGGAGTGGCAGGGGCTCAACTAATGAAAAACTGTTTTTT
TRBJ1-4 - - TRBV7-2 CASSLVGGRTNEKLFF TGTGCCAGCAGCTTAGTCGGGGGAAGGACTAATGAAAAACTGTTTTTT
TRBJ2-3 few - TRBV19 CASSIEFLGGGGTDTQYF TGTGCCAGTAGTATAGAGTTTTTGGGGGGAGGTGGCACAGATACGCAGTATTTT
TRBJ1-6 - TRBD1 TRBV23-1 CASFRDRGLSSYNSPLHF TGCGCCAGTTTCCGGGACAGGGGGTTAAGCTCCTATAATTCACCCCTCCACTTT
TRBJ2-1 - TRBD2 TRBV27 CASSLGSGGSNEQFF TGTGCCAGCAGTTTAGGTAGCGGGGGAAGCAATGAGCAGTTCTTC
TRBJ2-3 - - TRBV6-5 CASSGALPPTDTQYF TGTGCCAGCAGTGGGGCCTTACCCCCCACAGATACGCAGTATTTT
TRBJ2-2 - - TRBV4-3 CASSQGASATGELFF TGCGCCAGCAGCCAAGGGGCTAGCGCTACCGGGGAGCTGTTTTTT
TRBJ1-5 once - TRBV6-6 CASSIERGTFQPQHF TGTGCCAGCAGTATAGAAAGGGGGACATTTCAGCCCCAGCATTTT
TRBJ1-4 - TRBD1 TRBV6-1 CASRGQLGEKLFF TGTGCCAGCAGGGGACAGTTAGGAGAAAAACTGTTTTTT
TRBJ1-6 - TRBD1 TRBV7-8 CASSNRDRYSPLHF TGTGCCAGCAGCAACCGGGACAGATATTCACCCCTCCACTTT
TRBJ1-1 - TRBD1 TRBV10-3 CAIAGQSNPEAFF TGTGCCATCGCGGGACAGTCGAATCCTGAAGCTTTCTTT
TRBJ2-5 - TRBD2 TRBV15 CATRGGEETQYF TGTGCCACCCGCGGGGGGGAAGAGACCCAGTACTTC
TRBJ1-2 - - TRBV19 CASRRQQGPSAGYTF TGTGCCAGTAGGCGCCAGCAGGGCCCCAGCGCTGGCTACACCTTC
TRBJ2-1 - - TRBV2 CASSGLETSSYNEQFF TGTGCCAGCAGCGGACTTGAGACGAGCTCCTACAATGAGCAGTTCTTC
TRBJ2-5 once - TRBV6-5 CASSYSPEGFEETQYF TGTGCCAGCAGTTACTCCCCCGAGGGCTTCGAAGAGACCCAGTACTTC
TRBJ1-3 - TRBD1 TRBV12-5 CASGLARDRVRNTIYF TGTGCTAGTGGTTTGGCCAGGGACAGGGTTAGAAACACCATATATTTT
TRBJ1-1 - - TRBV10-3 CRSDQGLQGRANTEAFF TGTAGATCCGATCAGGGGCTGCAGGGGCGAGCGAACACTGAAGCTTTCTTT
TRBJ2-2 - TRBD1 TRBV6-1 CATLPGQGSTGELFF TGTGCCACACTACCGGGACAGGGATCAACCGGGGAGCTGTTTTTT